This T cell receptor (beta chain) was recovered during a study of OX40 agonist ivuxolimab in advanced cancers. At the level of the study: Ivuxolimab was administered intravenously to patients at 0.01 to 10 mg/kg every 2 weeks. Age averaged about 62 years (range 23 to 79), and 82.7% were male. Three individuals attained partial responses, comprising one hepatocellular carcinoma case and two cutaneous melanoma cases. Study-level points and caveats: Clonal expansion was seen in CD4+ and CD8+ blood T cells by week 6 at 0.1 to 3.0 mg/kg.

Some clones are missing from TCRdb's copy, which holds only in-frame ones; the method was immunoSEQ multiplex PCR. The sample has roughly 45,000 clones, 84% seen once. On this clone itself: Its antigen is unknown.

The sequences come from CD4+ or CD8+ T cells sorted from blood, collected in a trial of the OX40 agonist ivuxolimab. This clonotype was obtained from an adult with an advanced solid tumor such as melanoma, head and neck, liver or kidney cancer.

The CDR3 coding sequence is TGTGCCAGCAGCGTAGAGGGGAACTTGGATACGCAGTATTTT. Protein product: CASSVEGNLDTQYF. The chain recombines TRBV9 with TRBJ2-3; a possible D gene is TRBD1 (5 bases). Trimming pared 0 bases from V and 6 bases from J, leaving 11 bases between. The CDR3 has 14 residues. Looked up from germline, CDR1 is SGDLS and CDR2 is YYNGEE. The variable domain in full, completed from reference TRBV9 and TRBJ2-3, reads DSGVTQTPKHLITATGQRVTLRCSPRSGDLSVYWYQQSLDQGLQFLIQYYNGEERAKGNILERFSAQQFPDLHSELNLSSLELGDSALYFCASSVEGNLDTQYFGPGTRLTVL.